One sample yielded the 31 T cell receptor beta chains listed below, sequenced in a study. TCRdb reanalysed the 5' RACE reads using MiXCR and keeps one entry per CDR3 protein. The sample shows 45,000 to 55,000 distinct CDR3 sequences, roughly a quarter of them seen only once. Material: tumor-infiltrating naive CD4+ T cells sorted from the breast tumor. Subset meaning: naive CD4+ T cells, CD4+CD45RA+CD25-. Receptors originate from a female donor with breast cancer.

This clonotype was detected many times. The chain carries TRBV20-1 and TRBJ1-2, with D maybe TRBD1 (5 bases). From germline, CDR1 is DFQATT and CDR2 SNEGSKA (reference sequence). Trimming shortened V by 1 base and J by 6 bases, and 12 bases separated the two germline ends. The CDR3 consists of 13 residues. CDR3 sequence reads: CSARAYGQDGYTF. CDR3 nucleotides: TGCAGTGCTAGAGCTTACGGACAAGATGGCTACACCTTC.

This clonotype has a handful of counts. This chain uses TRBV7-3 with TRBJ2-3, with D perhaps TRBD1 (6 bases). Trimming took 6 bases from V and 2 from J, leaving 15 bases between them. This CDR3 spans 15 amino acids. Germline V gene data show CDR1 as SGHTA and CDR2 as FQGTGA. CDR3 DNA sequence: TGTGCCAGCAGTTTTCACGGACAGAACACAGATACGCAGTATTTT. This translates into CASSFHGQNTDTQYF.

The rearrangement uses TRBV11-2 and TRBJ2-6, with D possibly matching TRBD2 (6 bases). The CDR3 is 14 amino acids. V lost 6 bases and J lost 5, with 11 bases in between. CDR1 is SGHAT, CDR2 FQNNGV, per germline. The CDR3 nucleotides read TGTGCCAGCAGGGGGGGAAGGTGGGCCAACGTCCTGACTTTC. It translates to CASRGGRWANVLTF.

The chain recombines TRBV20-1 with TRBJ2-3; TRBD2 agrees at 14 bases. V lost 4 bases, J lost 1 base, and 10 bases stayed unmatched. There are 18 residues in the CDR3. CDR1 DFQATT and CDR2 SNEGSKA come from the germline V gene (reference sequence). The CDR3 protein is CSATAVPGLAGGTDTQYF. The DNA of the CDR3 is TGCAGTGCTACAGCAGTCCCGGGACTAGCGGGGGGCACAGATACGCAGTATTTT.

This clonotype came up many times. This chain joins TRBV20-1 and TRBJ2-1; no clear D. CDR3 size: 12 residues. From germline, CDR1 is DFQATT and CDR2 SNEGSKA (reference sequence). With 5 bases removed from V and 8 bases from J, the gap between germline ends came to 13 bases. The CDR3 sequence: CSASDQLHEQFF. CDR3 nucleotide sequence: TGCAGTGCTTCGGACCAGCTCCATGAGCAGTTCTTC.

V and J are TRBV6-1 and TRBJ2-5; possibly TRBD2 for D (6 bases). Germline V lookup: CDR1 MNHNS, CDR2 SASEGT. V was pared by 1 base and J by 5 bases, with 17 bases between. The CDR3 spans 16 residues. CDR3 bases: TGTGCCAGCAGTGAAGGGTCTAGCGCCCCAGGGGAGACCCAGTACTTC. Encoded protein: CASSEGSSAPGETQYF.

In its sample, this clonotype was seen many times. The chain employs TRBV5-1 and TRBJ2-1; D is possibly TRBD1 (5 bases). In germline, CDR1 is SGHRS, CDR2 YFSETQ. The CDR3 length is 13 residues. Between the trimmed V and J ends, which lost 5 bases and 4 bases, there was a span of 10 bases. This CDR3 reads CASSIRGYNEQFF. The CDR3 region has the DNA TGCGCCAGCAGTATAAGGGGATACAATGAGCAGTTCTTC.

The rearrangement joins TRBV11-1 to TRBJ2-3; D gene ambiguous. The V gene lost 8 bases and the J gene lost 6 bases, with 18 bases spanning the gap. CDR3 length equals 14 residues. Germline values: CDR1 SGHAT, CDR2 FQDESV (reference sequence). CDR3 sequence reads: CASGPDRTPDTQYF. DNA of the CDR3: TGTGCCAGCGGCCCGGACCGCACCCCCGATACGCAGTATTTT.

V and J are TRBV12-3 or TRBV12-4 and TRBJ2-3; D possibly corresponds to TRBD2 (6 bases). With 0 bases removed from V and 6 bases from J, the gap between germline ends came to 19 bases. This CDR3 is 17 amino acids long. CDR3 DNA sequence: TGTGCCAGCAGTTTAGCGCGCGGGACCACGGGGATCGATACGCAGTATTTT. This translates into CASSLARGTTGIDTQYF.

The sample holds many counts of this clonotype. The rearrangement joins TRBV18 to TRBJ1-4; possibly TRBD1 for D (5 bases). Looked up from germline, CDR1 is KGHSH and CDR2 is LQKENI. The V gene lost 6 bases and the J gene lost 8 bases, with 10 bases spanning the gap. The CDR3 sequence is 12 residues long. CDR3 DNA sequence: TGTGCCAGCTCCAGGGATTTCGAAAAACTGTTTTTT. Translated, it gives CASSRDFEKLFF. Full variable domain (outside the CDR3, taken from reference TRBV18 and TRBJ1-4): NAGVMQNPRHLVRRRGQEARLRCSPMKGHSHVYWYRQLPEEGLKFMVYLQKENIIDESGMPKERFSAEFPKEGPSILRIQQVVRGDSAAYFCASSRDFEKLFFGSGTQLSVL.

This sequence joins TRBV13 and TRBJ2-1, with D possibly called TRBD1 or TRBD2 (5 bases each). The V and J ends lost 5 bases and 1 base respectively, with 12 bases between them. Germline-derived CDR1 and CDR2 are PRHDT and FYEKMQ (reference sequence). The CDR3 has 15 residues. The CDR3 spells CASSPPGPSYNEQFF. DNA for the CDR3: TGTGCCAGCAGCCCACCGGGACCGTCCTACAATGAGCAGTTCTTC.

This clonotype has a count of ten or more. The chain joins TRBV20-1 to TRBJ1-1; D possibly corresponds to TRBD1 (5 bases). The CDR3 runs to 12 residues. The V end was cut by 0 bases, the J end by 6 bases, with 8 bases between. CDR1 is DFQATT and CDR2 is SNEGSKA in the germline V gene (reference sequence). Here the CDR3 reads CSARDTGAEAFF. Here the CDR3 DNA reads TGCAGTGCTAGAGATACGGGGGCTGAAGCTTTCTTT.

This clonotype was found many times. V and J are TRBV5-1 and TRBJ1-1, with a possible D match to TRBD1 (5 bases). The V end lost 1 base, the J end lost 3 bases, and 19 bases lay between the germline ends. CDR3 length equals 17 residues. Germline V CDR1 and CDR2: SGHRS, YFSETQ. CDR3 in amino acids: CASSLSGSRSGYTEAFF. CDR3 in DNA: TGCGCCAGCAGCTTGTCAGGGTCGAGATCAGGTTACACTGAAGCTTTCTTT.

Only a few counts were recorded for this clonotype. The chain joins TRBV20-1 to TRBJ2-7, with TRBD2 matching over 12 bases. Losses at the gene ends were 5 bases for V and 9 bases for J; bases not matched to a gene: 11. This CDR3 region has 14 residues. The germline V gene encodes CDR1 DFQATT and CDR2 SNEGSKA (reference sequence). The CDR3 DNA reads as TGCAGTGCTCGACCGACTAGCGGGAGTAGGGGGCAGTACTTC. Translated, it gives CSARPTSGSRGQYF.

This clonotype has at least ten counts. J is TRBJ2-5 and V is TRBV9; 9 nucleotides agree with TRBD2. The germline V gene encodes CDR1 SGDLS and CDR2 YYNGEE. V shed 5 bases, J shed 0 bases, and the junction held 8 bases outside the gene matches. The CDR3 covers 16 residues. CDR3 DNA: TGTGCCAGCAGTGGGGCCGGGACTAGCCACCAAGAGACCCAGTACTTC. Its translation: CASSGAGTSHQETQYF.

This clonotype was counted a few times. This rearrangement joins TRBV29-1 to TRBJ2-1, with D unclear. Germline V gene lookup returns CDR1 SQVTM and CDR2 ANQGSEA. The length of the CDR3 is 12 residues. The ends were cut back, 4 bases at V and 6 bases at J, with 10 bases in the middle. Written as DNA, the CDR3 is TGCAGCGTTGGAGACTTTTTCAATGAGCAGTTCTTC. This codes for CSVGDFFNEQFF.

By share, this clonotype counts as medium-sized. The chain recombines TRBV29-1 with TRBJ2-6; TRBD2 matches 13 bases. This CDR3 comprises 16 residues. The junction had 4 bases not matched to a gene; V was cut back by 7 bases and J by 1 base. Germline V gene data show CDR1 as SQVTM and CDR2 as ANQGSEA. The CDR3 nucleotides read TGCAGCGCCCGGACTAGCGGGAGTTCTGGGGCCAACGTCCTGACTTTC. Its protein product is CSARTSGSSGANVLTF.

This clonotype was observed a handful of times. The rearrangement uses TRBV29-1 and TRBJ1-3, with D perhaps TRBD1 (5 bases). The CDR3 runs 11 residues. The V end lost 3 bases, the J end lost 9 bases, and 9 bases lay between the germline ends. Per germline, CDR1 SQVTM and CDR2 ANQGSEA. CDR3 DNA sequence: TGCAGCGTTGACTCCGGGACCACCATATATTTT. This encodes CSVDSGTTIYF.

The gene calls are TRBV20-1 and TRBJ2-1; 15 bases line up with TRBD2. V gave up 3 bases and J gave up 8 bases; unmatched junction bases: 11. Germline CDR1 DFQATT, CDR2 SNEGSKA (reference sequence). The CDR3 sequence is 17 residues long. The CDR3 DNA follows: TGCAGTGCTAGTCTCTGGACTAGCGGGAGGGCCGGTTATGAGCAGTTCTTC. Protein: CSASLWTSGRAGYEQFF.

This chain uses TRBV28 with TRBJ1-3, with D unresolved. Germline assignment: CDR1 MDHEN and CDR2 SYDVKM. This CDR3 has 15 amino acids. V was clipped by 3 bases and J by 0 bases, with 9 bases between them. The CDR3 nucleotides are TGTGCCAGCAGTTTTTCGGGAAACTCTGGAAACACCATATATTTT. Residues: CASSFSGNSGNTIYF.

This clonotype has just a few counts. V is TRBV7-3 and J is TRBJ2-3; tentatively, D is TRBD2 (5 bases). The CDR3 consists of 13 residues. Germline CDR1 and CDR2: SGHTA and FQGTGA. V dropped 0 bases and J dropped 6 bases, with 7 bases sitting between them. CDR3 in amino acids: CASSLTSGDTQYF. The DNA of the CDR3 is TGTGCCAGCAGCTTAACGTCGGGGGATACGCAGTATTTT. The variable domain in full, with the rest retrieved from reference TRBV7-3 and TRBJ2-3, is GAGVSQTPSNKVTEKGKYVELRCDPISGHTALYWYRQSLGQGPEFLIYFQGTGAADDSGLPNDRFFAVRPEGSVSTLKIQRTERGDSAVYLCASSLTSGDTQYFGPGTRLTVL.

This clonotype has just a few counts. The CDR3 loop is CASRVPGQGGGGYTF. The DNA of the CDR3 is TGTGCCAGCAGGGTCCCGGGACAGGGGGGCGGTGGCTACACCTTC. The chain combines TRBV6-5 with TRBJ1-2; 11 bases match TRBD1. Germline loops: CDR1 MNHEY, CDR2 SVGAGI. This CDR3 is 15 amino acids long. V shed 6 bases and J 7 bases; nucleotides not matched to a gene: 10.

As concerns this clonotype: The CDR3 does not end in the conserved phenylalanine or tryptophan, so this is likely a read error. The chain joins TRBV7-2 to TRBJ2-1, with D perhaps given as TRBD1 or TRBD2 (5 bases each). V lost 5 bases and J lost 2, with 10 bases in between. This CDR3 region has 14 residues. The V gene's germline CDR1 is SGHTA and CDR2 FQGNSA. This chain's CDR3 is CASSPLGAYNEQFL. DNA of the CDR3: TGTGCCAGCAGCCCTTTGGGGGCCTACAATGAGCAGTTCCTC.

This clonotype was detected only a few times. The chain combines TRBV20-1 with TRBJ1-2; no clear D. The V end lost 3 bases, the J end lost 6 bases, and 14 bases lay between the germline ends. The germline V gene encodes CDR1 DFQATT and CDR2 SNEGSKA (reference sequence). The CDR3 contains 13 residues. This CDR3 is CSASSVGLNGYTF. The CDR3 DNA is TGCAGTGCTAGCTCCGTCGGACTGAATGGCTACACCTTC.

The rearrangement uses TRBV7-2 and TRBJ2-1, with TRBD2 matching over 8 bases. The V gene's germline CDR1 is SGHTA and CDR2 FQGNSA. Trimming cost V 8 bases and J 4 bases; bases outside gene matches: 13. There are 16 residues in the CDR3. The DNA of the CDR3 is TGTGCCAGCTCCTTGGGTGCGGGGGGCAAGTACAATGAGCAGTTCTTC. Its translation is CASSLGAGGKYNEQFF.

The table lists this clonotype with many counts. The V gene is TRBV29-1, the J gene TRBJ1-1, with 7 bases matching TRBD1. The CDR3 loop spans 12 amino acids. V gave up 6 bases and J gave up 9 bases; unmatched junction bases: 10. The germline V gene encodes CDR1 SQVTM and CDR2 ANQGSEA. The CDR3 sequence is CSVVGGGSKAFF. The CDR3 DNA reads TGCAGCGTCGTAGGAGGGGGCAGTAAAGCTTTCTTT.

The chain combines TRBV12-3 or TRBV12-4 with TRBJ2-1; 11 bases fit TRBD2. V dropped 8 bases and J dropped 6; count of bases not matched to a gene: 6. The CDR3 sequence is 14 residues long. The CDR3 DNA reads as TGTGCCAGCCGTCCCCTAGCGGGAGGCAATGAGCAGTTCTTC. Encoded protein: CASRPLAGGNEQFF.

CDR3: CATSRDPLLIGQGQFF. The CDR3 coding sequence is TGTGCCACCAGCAGAGACCCCCTTCTGATCGGACAGGGGCAGTTCTTC. The gene calls are TRBV15 and TRBJ2-1, with 8 positions matching TRBD1. Germline V gene data show CDR1 as LNHNV and CDR2 as YYDKDF (reference sequence). The junction had 13 bases not matched to a gene; V was cut back by 0 bases and J by 12 bases. CDR3 size: 16 residues. The variable domain in full, with the rest retrieved from reference TRBV15 and TRBJ2-1, is DAMVIQNPRYQVTQFGKPVTLSCSQTLNHNVMYWYQQKSSQAPKLLFHYYDKDFNNEADTPDNFQSRRPNTSFCFLDIRSPGLGDTAMYLCATSRDPLLIGQGQFFGPGTRLTVL.

The V and J genes are TRBV7-9 and TRBJ1-3, with 8 bases aligning to TRBD1. The CDR3 runs to 16 residues. Looked up from germline, CDR1 is SEHNR and CDR2 is FQNEAQ (reference sequence). Trimming removed 7 bases from V and 0 bases from J; junction bases left unmatched: 8. This CDR3 is CASTPGQDCSGNTIYF. In nucleotides, the CDR3 is TGTGCCAGCACACCGGGACAGGATTGCTCTGGAAACACCATATATTTT.

This clonotype was picked up a small number of times. The chain carries TRBV11-1 and TRBJ1-1, with unresolved D. The germline V and J ends were trimmed by 3 bases and 4 bases, with 12 bases remaining between them. In germline, CDR1 is SGHAT, CDR2 FQDESV (reference sequence). The CDR3 length is 14 residues. The CDR3 region is CASSFEEVGTEAFF. CDR3 nucleotides: TGTGCCAGCAGCTTCGAGGAAGTGGGCACTGAAGCTTTCTTT.

This clonotype was counted only a few times. The chain combines TRBV7-2 with TRBJ2-7; 13 bases fit TRBD2. Germline assignment: CDR1 SGHTA and CDR2 FQGNSA. The CDR3 covers 14 residues. The V segment lost 4 bases and the J segment 13 bases; nucleotides outside the gene matches: 10. CDR3: CASSSGTSGVPLYF. The CDR3 DNA follows: TGTGCCAGCAGCTCCGGGACTAGCGGGGTTCCCCTCTACTTC.